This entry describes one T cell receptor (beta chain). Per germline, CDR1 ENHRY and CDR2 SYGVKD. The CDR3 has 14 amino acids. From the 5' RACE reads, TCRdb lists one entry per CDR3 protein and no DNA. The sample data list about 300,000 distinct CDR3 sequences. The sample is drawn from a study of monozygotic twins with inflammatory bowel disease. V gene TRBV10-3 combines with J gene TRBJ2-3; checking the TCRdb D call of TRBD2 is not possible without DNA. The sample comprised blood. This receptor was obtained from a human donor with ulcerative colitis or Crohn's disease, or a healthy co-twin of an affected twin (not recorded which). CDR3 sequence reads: CATKRAGAADTQYF.